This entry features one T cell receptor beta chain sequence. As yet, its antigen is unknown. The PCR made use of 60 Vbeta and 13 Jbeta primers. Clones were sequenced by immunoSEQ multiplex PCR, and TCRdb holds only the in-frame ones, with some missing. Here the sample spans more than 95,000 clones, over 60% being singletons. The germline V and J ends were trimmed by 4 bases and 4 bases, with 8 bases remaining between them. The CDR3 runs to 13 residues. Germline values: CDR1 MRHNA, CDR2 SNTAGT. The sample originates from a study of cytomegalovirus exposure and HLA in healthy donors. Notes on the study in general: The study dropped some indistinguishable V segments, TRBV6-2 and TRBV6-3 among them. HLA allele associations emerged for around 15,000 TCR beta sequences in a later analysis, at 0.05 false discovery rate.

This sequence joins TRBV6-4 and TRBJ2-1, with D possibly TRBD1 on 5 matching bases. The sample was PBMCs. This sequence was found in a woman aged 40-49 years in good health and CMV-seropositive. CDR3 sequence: CASSVGPYNEQFF. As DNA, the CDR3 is TGTGCCAGCAGTGTGGGGCCTTACAATGAGCAGTTCTTC.